The present entry profiles one T cell receptor (beta chain) with its context. Its target is unknown. Produced via immunoSEQ multiplex PCR; TCRdb's table is partial and in-frame only. The repertoire has about 44,000 clones, around 94% of them found once; the top ten carry approximately 0.85%. This sample is drawn from a study of T cell clonotyping in hematopoietic cell transplantation. The study, taken as a whole, reports: Few recipient clonotypes overlapped donors; over 95% were de novo at given depth. CD4 and CD8 repertoire contributions could not be separated without sorting. Pathologically expanded recipient clonotypes increased progressively from day 30 to day 180 as diversity fell. Broader posttransplant TCR repertoire diversity was predicted by graft donor and pretransplant recipient Inverse Simpson Index values.

Germline trimming cut 1 base from V and 2 bases from J; bases unmatched to any gene: 2. Germline CDR1 reads SGHTS; CDR2 reads YDEGEE. The CDR3 has 16 amino acids. The J gene is TRBJ2-6, the V gene TRBV5-8, with 8 bases fitting TRBD2. The sample consisted of peripheral blood mononuclear cells. The clonotype comes from a woman aged 45-65 years in good health. Some clones in this sample may be carry-over from other donors' samples. This CDR3 reads CASSLRGGAGANVLTF. The CDR3 region has the DNA TGTGCCAGCAGCTTGCGGGGGGGCGCTGGGGCCAACGTCCTGACTTTC.